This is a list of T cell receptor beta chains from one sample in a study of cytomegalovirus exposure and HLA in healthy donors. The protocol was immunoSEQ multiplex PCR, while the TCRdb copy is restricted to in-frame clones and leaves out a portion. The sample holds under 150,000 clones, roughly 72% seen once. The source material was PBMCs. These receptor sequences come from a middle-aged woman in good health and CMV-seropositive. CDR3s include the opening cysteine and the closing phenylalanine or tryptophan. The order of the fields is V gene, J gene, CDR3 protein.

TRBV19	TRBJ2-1	CASSGGTSGLRGFF
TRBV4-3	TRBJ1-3	CASSQEGSIPGNTIYF
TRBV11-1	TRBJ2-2	CASSRLAGGANTGELFF
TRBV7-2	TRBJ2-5	CASSFSSGGETQYF
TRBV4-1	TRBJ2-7	CASSQGTLRDRGVEQYF
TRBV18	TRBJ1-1	CASSPRRGFNTEAFF
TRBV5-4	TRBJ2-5	CASSFGGSNSQETQYF
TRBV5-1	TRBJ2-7	CASRLTSGSWYEQYF
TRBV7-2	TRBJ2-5	CASSSHTGGVETQYF
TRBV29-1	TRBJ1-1	CSVEDRGVTTEAFF
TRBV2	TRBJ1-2	CASSEAVRAAYQGPYGYTF
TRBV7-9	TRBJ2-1	CASSITGRTYGYNEQFF
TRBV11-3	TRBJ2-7	CASSFPRTGTYEQYF
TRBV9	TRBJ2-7	CASSATGGQGAYEQYF
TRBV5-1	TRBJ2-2	CASSLGLAANTGELFF
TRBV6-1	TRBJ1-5	CASSFTYNQPQHF
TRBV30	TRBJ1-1	CAWSVAGGPGLNTEAFF
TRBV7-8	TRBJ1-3	CASSPKQGAIGNTIYF
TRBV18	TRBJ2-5	CASSATPGQKGETQYF
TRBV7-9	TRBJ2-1	CASSTTLSEFF
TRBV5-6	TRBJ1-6	CASSLTRGGAGNSPLHF
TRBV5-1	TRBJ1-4	CASSLAQGAGEKLFF
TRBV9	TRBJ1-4	CASSVEREGNEKLFF
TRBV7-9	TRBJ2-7	CASSLDRGLYEQYF
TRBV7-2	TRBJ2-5	CASSVQGSDETQYF
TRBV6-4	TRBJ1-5	CASSGPGTTGFCNQPQHF
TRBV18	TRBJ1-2	CASSRGQGEDGYTF
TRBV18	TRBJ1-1	CASSFTVTSATEAFF
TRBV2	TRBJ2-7	CASSSSGRINEQYF
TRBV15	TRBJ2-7	CATSSHRGIGTYEQYF
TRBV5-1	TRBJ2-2	CASSLGQGFTGELFF